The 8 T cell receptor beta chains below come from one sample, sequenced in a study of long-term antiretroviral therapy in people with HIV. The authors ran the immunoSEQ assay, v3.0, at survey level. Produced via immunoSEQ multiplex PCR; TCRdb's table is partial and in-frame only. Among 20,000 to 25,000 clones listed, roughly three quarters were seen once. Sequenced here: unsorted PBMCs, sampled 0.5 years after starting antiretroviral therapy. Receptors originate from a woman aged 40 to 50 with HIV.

The chain's CDR3 is CASRRTLAKNIQYF. The DNA for the CDR3 is TGTGCCAGCAGAAGGACCCTAGCCAAAAACATTCAGTACTTC. The V call is TRBV2, the J call TRBJ2-4; D is ambiguous. Germline CDR1 and CDR2: SNHLY and FYNNEI. V was pared by 6 bases and J by 0 bases, with 9 bases between. The CDR3 consists of 14 residues.

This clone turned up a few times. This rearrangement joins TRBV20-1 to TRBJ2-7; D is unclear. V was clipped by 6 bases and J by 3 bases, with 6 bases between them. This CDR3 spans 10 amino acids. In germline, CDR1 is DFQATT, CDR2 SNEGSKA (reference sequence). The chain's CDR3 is CSASGYEQYF. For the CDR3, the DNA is TGCAGTGCCTCGGGCTACGAGCAGTACTTC.

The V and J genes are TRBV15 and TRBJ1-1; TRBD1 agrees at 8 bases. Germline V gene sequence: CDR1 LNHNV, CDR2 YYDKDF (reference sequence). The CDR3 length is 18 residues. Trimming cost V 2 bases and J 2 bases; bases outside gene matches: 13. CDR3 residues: CATSRSITGGRSNTEAFF. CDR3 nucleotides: TGTGCCACCAGCAGATCGATCACAGGGGGAAGAAGTAACACTGAAGCTTTCTTT.

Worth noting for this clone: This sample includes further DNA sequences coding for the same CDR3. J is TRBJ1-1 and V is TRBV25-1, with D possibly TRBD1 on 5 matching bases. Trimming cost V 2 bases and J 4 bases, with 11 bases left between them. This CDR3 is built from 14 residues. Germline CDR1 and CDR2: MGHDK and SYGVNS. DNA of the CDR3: TGTGCCAGCAGTGAACCGGGGGGGGGCACTGAAGCTTTCTTT. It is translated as CASSEPGGGTEAFF.

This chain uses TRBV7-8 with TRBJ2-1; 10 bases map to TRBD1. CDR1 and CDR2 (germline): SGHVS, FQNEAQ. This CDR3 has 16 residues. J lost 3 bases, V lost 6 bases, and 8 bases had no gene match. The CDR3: CASRATRDRGYNEQFF. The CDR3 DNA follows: TGTGCCAGCAGGGCAACCCGGGACAGGGGCTACAATGAGCAGTTCTTC.

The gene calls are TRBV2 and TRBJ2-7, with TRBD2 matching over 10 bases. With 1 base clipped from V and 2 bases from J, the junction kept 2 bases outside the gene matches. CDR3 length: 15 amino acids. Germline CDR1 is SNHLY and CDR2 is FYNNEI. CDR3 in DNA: TGTGCCAGCAGTGAAGGAGCGGGGGGGGCCTACGAGCAGTACTTC. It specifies CASSEGAGGAYEQYF.

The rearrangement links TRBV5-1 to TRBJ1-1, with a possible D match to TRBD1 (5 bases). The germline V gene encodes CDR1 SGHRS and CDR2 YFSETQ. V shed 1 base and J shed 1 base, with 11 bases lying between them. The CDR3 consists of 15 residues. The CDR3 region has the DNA TGCGCCAGCAGCTTGAAGGACATTACGAACACTGAAGCTTTCTTT. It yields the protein CASSLKDITNTEAFF. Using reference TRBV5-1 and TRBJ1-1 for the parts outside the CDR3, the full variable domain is KAGVTQTPRYLIKTRGQQVTLSCSPISGHRSVSWYQQTPGQGLQFLFEYFSETQRNKGNFPGRFSGRQFSNSRSEMNVSTLELGDSALYLCASSLKDITNTEAFFGQGTRLTVV.

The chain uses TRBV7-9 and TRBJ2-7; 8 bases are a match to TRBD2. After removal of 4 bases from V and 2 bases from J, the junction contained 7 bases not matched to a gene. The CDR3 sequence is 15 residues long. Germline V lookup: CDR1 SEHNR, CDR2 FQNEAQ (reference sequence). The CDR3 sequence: CASSSLAASTYEQYF. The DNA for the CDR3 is TGTGCCAGCAGCTCACTAGCGGCCTCCACCTACGAGCAGTACTTC.